This is a list of T cell receptor beta chains from one sample in a study of T cell repertoires and Cas9 in healthy adults. Clones were sequenced by immunoSEQ multiplex PCR, and TCRdb holds only the in-frame ones, with some missing. The sample carries more than 20,000 clones, roughly 92% recorded once. Sequencing was performed on CD4+ effector T cells (CD127+, CD25-, CD137-, CD154-) from PBMCs; culture status not recorded. The receptors originated from a human donor in good health. Each CDR3 is given with its conserved first and last residue. Fields, in order: J gene, D gene, clone size, V gene, CDR3 protein, CDR3 DNA. The D gene is left open where the match is weak. Size tells how often a clone was seen (once, few, many) or the class of an expanded clone, and some rows leave it out.

j_call: TRBJ1-1
d_call: TRBD1
clone_size: .
v_call: TRBV19
cdr3_aa: CASSPGQGFMTEAFF
cdr3_nt: TGTGCCAGTAGTCCGGGACAGGGTTTCATGACTGAAGCTTTCTTT

j_call: TRBJ2-7
d_call: .
clone_size: once
v_call: TRBV28
cdr3_aa: CASRTAQGYYEQYF
cdr3_nt: TGTGCCAGCAGGACCGCACAGGGATACTACGAGCAGTACTTC

j_call: TRBJ2-5
d_call: TRBD1
clone_size: .
v_call: TRBV4-2
cdr3_aa: CASSPQVGGAETQYF
cdr3_nt: TGTGCCAGCAGCCCCCAGGTAGGGGGCGCGGAGACCCAGTACTTC

j_call: TRBJ1-1
d_call: TRBD1
clone_size: .
v_call: TRBV14
cdr3_aa: CASSNGRGRRNTEAFF
cdr3_nt: TGTGCCAGCAGCAACGGGAGGGGGCGCCGGAACACTGAAGCTTTCTTT

j_call: TRBJ1-5
d_call: TRBD1
clone_size: .
v_call: TRBV4-1
cdr3_aa: CASSRGQGGEIGPQHF
cdr3_nt: TGCGCCAGCAGCCGGGGACAGGGGGGAGAGATTGGGCCCCAGCATTTT

j_call: TRBJ2-1
d_call: .
clone_size: .
v_call: TRBV10-3
cdr3_aa: CAISESSSGTNEQFF
cdr3_nt: TGTGCCATCAGTGAGTCCTCCTCGGGGACCAATGAGCAGTTCTTC

j_call: TRBJ1-1
d_call: .
clone_size: .
v_call: TRBV4-3
cdr3_aa: CASSQSTQGTNTEAFF
cdr3_nt: TGCGCCAGCAGCCAATCCACTCAGGGGACGAACACTGAAGCTTTCTTT

j_call: TRBJ1-2
d_call: TRBD1
clone_size: .
v_call: TRBV7-9
cdr3_aa: CASSLGSQGQGGYTF
cdr3_nt: TGTGCCAGCAGCTTAGGGAGCCAGGGACAGGGGGGCTACACCTTC

j_call: TRBJ2-7
d_call: TRBD2
clone_size: .
v_call: TRBV15
cdr3_aa: CATSRTSGFSYEQYF
cdr3_nt: TGTGCCACCAGTCGGACTAGCGGGTTCTCCTACGAGCAGTACTTC

j_call: TRBJ2-7
d_call: .
clone_size: .
v_call: TRBV5-1
cdr3_aa: CASSLATGSSGEQYF
cdr3_nt: TGCGCCAGCAGCTTGGCTACGGGCAGTTCGGGCGAGCAGTACTTC

j_call: TRBJ2-5
d_call: .
clone_size: .
v_call: TRBV29-1
cdr3_aa: CSVDYRGAGETQYF
cdr3_nt: TGCAGCGTTGATTATCGGGGGGCCGGAGAGACCCAGTACTTC

j_call: TRBJ1-1
d_call: TRBD1
clone_size: .
v_call: TRBV4-1
cdr3_aa: CASSQQGGNTEAFF
cdr3_nt: TGCGCCAGCAGCCAACAGGGGGGGAACACTGAAGCTTTCTTT

j_call: TRBJ2-1
d_call: TRBD1
clone_size: .
v_call: TRBV5-4
cdr3_aa: CASSRLSGQGYNEQFF
cdr3_nt: TGTGCCAGCAGCCGCCTCTCCGGACAGGGTTACAATGAGCAGTTCTTC

j_call: TRBJ1-6
d_call: .
clone_size: .
v_call: TRBV19
cdr3_aa: CASNAQVYGYSPLHF
cdr3_nt: TGTGCCAGTAACGCCCAGGTGTACGGGTATTCACCCCTCCACTTT

j_call: TRBJ1-1
d_call: .
clone_size: .
v_call: TRBV4-1
cdr3_aa: CASSQGERSYTEAFF
cdr3_nt: TGCGCCAGCAGCCAAGGGGAACGTAGCTACACTGAAGCTTTCTTT

j_call: TRBJ2-1
d_call: .
clone_size: .
v_call: TRBV7-9
cdr3_aa: CASSLGGSEQFF
cdr3_nt: TGTGCCAGCAGCTTAGGGGGCAGCGAGCAGTTCTTC

j_call: TRBJ1-3
d_call: .
clone_size: .
v_call: TRBV28
cdr3_aa: CASSFHGQPGNTIYF
cdr3_nt: TGTGCCAGCAGTTTTCATGGCCAGCCTGGAAACACCATATATTTT

j_call: TRBJ2-1
d_call: TRBD1
clone_size: .
v_call: TRBV19
cdr3_aa: CASNFDRGLYNEQFF
cdr3_nt: TGTGCCAGTAATTTCGACAGGGGCTTATACAATGAGCAGTTCTTC

j_call: TRBJ2-1
d_call: .
clone_size: .
v_call: TRBV27
cdr3_aa: CASSLRRGAYNEQFF
cdr3_nt: TGTGCCAGCAGTTTACGACGCGGGGCCTACAATGAGCAGTTCTTC

j_call: TRBJ1-5
d_call: .
clone_size: .
v_call: TRBV4-1
cdr3_aa: CASSQEGDQPQHF
cdr3_nt: TGCGCCAGCAGCCAAGAAGGGGATCAGCCCCAGCATTTT

j_call: TRBJ2-7
d_call: .
clone_size: few
v_call: TRBV19
cdr3_aa: CASTQRGADEQYF
cdr3_nt: TGTGCCAGTACCCAGAGGGGGGCGGACGAGCAGTACTTC

j_call: TRBJ2-3
d_call: TRBD2
clone_size: .
v_call: TRBV4-2
cdr3_aa: CASSRDRGGGQYF
cdr3_nt: TGTGCCAGCAGCCGAGACCGGGGGGGTGGGCAGTATTTT

j_call: TRBJ2-3
d_call: TRBD2
clone_size: once
v_call: TRBV6-5
cdr3_aa: CASTGTRVSADTQYF
cdr3_nt: TGTGCCAGCACCGGGACTAGGGTCTCCGCAGATACGCAGTATTTT

j_call: TRBJ1-2
d_call: TRBD1
clone_size: .
v_call: TRBV6-1
cdr3_aa: CASSEAWDRNYGYTF
cdr3_nt: TGTGCCAGCAGTGAAGCCTGGGACAGGAACTATGGCTACACCTTC

j_call: TRBJ2-7
d_call: TRBD2
clone_size: .
v_call: TRBV5-1
cdr3_aa: CASSLLPSGTAYEQYF
cdr3_nt: TGCGCCAGCAGCTTGTTGCCTAGCGGGACAGCCTACGAGCAGTACTTC

j_call: TRBJ2-5
d_call: .
clone_size: .
v_call: TRBV28
cdr3_aa: CASSPRSPAGETQYF
cdr3_nt: TGTGCCAGCAGTCCGCGCTCCCCGGCAGGGGAGACCCAGTACTTC

j_call: TRBJ1-2
d_call: .
clone_size: .
v_call: TRBV7-9
cdr3_aa: CASSLGQGMGYGYTF
cdr3_nt: TGTGCCAGCAGCTTGGGGCAGGGGATGGGCTATGGCTACACCTTC

j_call: TRBJ2-1
d_call: .
clone_size: .
v_call: TRBV5-1
cdr3_aa: CASSSDSSYNEQFF
cdr3_nt: TGCGCCAGCAGCTCGGACAGTTCCTACAATGAGCAGTTCTTC

j_call: TRBJ1-2
d_call: TRBD1
clone_size: .
v_call: TRBV15
cdr3_aa: CATSSSLDRAIRLGYTF
cdr3_nt: TGTGCCACCAGCAGTTCCCTTGACAGGGCCATTCGGTTAGGCTACACCTTC

j_call: TRBJ1-1
d_call: TRBD1
clone_size: .
v_call: TRBV19
cdr3_aa: CASSLRTGSTEAFF
cdr3_nt: TGTGCCAGTAGCCTCCGGACAGGGAGCACTGAAGCTTTCTTT

j_call: TRBJ2-5
d_call: TRBD2
clone_size: .
v_call: TRBV7-2
cdr3_aa: CASSQRTSGAEKTQYF
cdr3_nt: TGTGCCAGCAGCCAAAGGACTAGCGGGGCTGAGAAGACCCAGTACTTC

j_call: TRBJ2-1
d_call: .
clone_size: .
v_call: TRBV5-1
cdr3_aa: CASSLDRGQFF
cdr3_nt: TGCGCCAGCAGCTTGGATCGAGGGCAGTTCTTC

j_call: TRBJ1-5
d_call: TRBD1
clone_size: .
v_call: TRBV4-3
cdr3_aa: CASSQGTGESSSQPQHF
cdr3_nt: TGCGCCAGCAGCCAAGGAACAGGGGAAAGTTCCAGTCAGCCCCAGCATTTT

j_call: TRBJ1-3
d_call: .
clone_size: .
v_call: TRBV21-1
cdr3_aa: CASSKGLRRSGNTIYF
cdr3_nt: TGTGCCAGCAGCAAAGGCCTCAGACGATCAGGGAACACCATATATTTT

j_call: TRBJ1-1
d_call: .
clone_size: .
v_call: TRBV19
cdr3_aa: CASSIGGYGTEAFF
cdr3_nt: TGTGCCAGTAGTATAGGAGGGTATGGTACTGAAGCTTTCTTT

j_call: TRBJ1-3
d_call: .
clone_size: .
v_call: TRBV11-1
cdr3_aa: CASSLVPPGNTIYF
cdr3_nt: TGTGCCAGCAGCTTAGTGCCTCCTGGAAACACCATATATTTT

j_call: TRBJ2-5
d_call: .
clone_size: medium-sized
v_call: TRBV5-4
cdr3_aa: CASSLALLDAKETQYF
cdr3_nt: TGTGCCAGCAGCTTGGCGCTATTGGATGCGAAAGAGACCCAGTACTTC

j_call: TRBJ2-1
d_call: .
clone_size: .
v_call: TRBV6-5
cdr3_aa: CASSYSFLSEQFF
cdr3_nt: TGTGCCAGCAGTTACTCCTTCCTGTCCGAGCAGTTCTTC

j_call: TRBJ2-5
d_call: .
clone_size: .
v_call: TRBV28
cdr3_aa: CASSFSRETQYF
cdr3_nt: TGTGCCAGCAGTTTTTCTCGTGAGACCCAGTACTTC

j_call: TRBJ2-3
d_call: .
clone_size: once
v_call: TRBV10-3
cdr3_aa: CAITGTNTDTQYF
cdr3_nt: TGTGCCATCACCGGGACAAACACAGATACGCAGTATTTT

j_call: TRBJ1-5
d_call: .
clone_size: .
v_call: TRBV29-1
cdr3_aa: CSVGGVSQPQHF
cdr3_nt: TGCAGCGTTGGGGGGGTGAGCCAGCCCCAGCATTTT

j_call: TRBJ1-1
d_call: .
clone_size: few
v_call: TRBV4-3
cdr3_aa: CASSQGVNTEAFF
cdr3_nt: TGCGCCAGCAGCCAAGGAGTAAACACTGAAGCTTTCTTT

j_call: TRBJ2-7
d_call: TRBD2
clone_size: .
v_call: TRBV7-8
cdr3_aa: CASSSLAGGRYEQYF
cdr3_nt: TGTGCCAGCAGCTCCTTAGCGGGGGGCAGGTACGAGCAGTACTTC

j_call: TRBJ2-5
d_call: .
clone_size: .
v_call: TRBV5-1
cdr3_aa: CASSLQLGETQYF
cdr3_nt: TGCGCCAGCAGCTTACAACTAGGGGAGACCCAGTACTTC

j_call: TRBJ2-1
d_call: TRBD2
clone_size: .
v_call: TRBV9
cdr3_aa: CASSVGAGASNEQFF
cdr3_nt: TGTGCCAGCAGCGTAGGGGCGGGAGCATCCAATGAGCAGTTCTTC

j_call: TRBJ1-6
d_call: .
clone_size: .
v_call: TRBV27
cdr3_aa: CASSSGGPAYSPLHF
cdr3_nt: TGTGCCAGCAGTTCTGGGGGGCCCGCTTATTCACCCCTCCACTTT

j_call: TRBJ2-1
d_call: .
clone_size: .
v_call: TRBV5-4
cdr3_aa: CASSLGVGGPNNEQFF
cdr3_nt: TGTGCCAGCAGCTTGGGAGTGGGAGGCCCAAACAATGAGCAGTTCTTC